A selection of T cell receptor beta chains follows, all from one sample in a study of CD8+ T cells in alopecia areata. Sequenced by immunoSEQ multiplex PCR; TCRdb stores in-frame clones only, minus some. The profile covers some 170,000 clones, with approximately 59% appearing a single time and approximately 16% taken by the ten largest. Sequencing was performed on CD4+ T cells sorted from blood, taken at roughly week 55, from a patient treated with tofacitinib. These TCRs come from a human donor with alopecia areata. CDR3s include the opening cysteine and the closing phenylalanine or tryptophan. A D gene is named only where the DNA matches it firmly. Size is omitted from some rows. Given values are once, few, many or a class for expanded clones.

size	V	length	D	J	DNA	CDR3
.	TRBV9	14	.	TRBJ2-1	TGTGCCAGCAACCGCGAGGGGGGTTTCGATGAGCAGTTCTTC	CASNREGGFDEQFF
few	TRBV5-1	15	TRBD1	TRBJ1-1	TGCGCCAGCAGGTCCACAGGGGGCCTAGGGACTGAAGCTTTCTTT	CASRSTGGLGTEAFF
few	TRBV11-1	11	.	TRBJ2-5	TGTGCCAGCAGCTTTAAAGAGACCCAGTACTTC	CASSFKETQYF
.	TRBV29-1	12	.	TRBJ1-1	TGCAGCGCTATGACGGGGAACACTGAAGCTTTCTTT	CSAMTGNTEAFF
few	TRBV30	13	.	TRBJ1-2	TGTGCCTGGAGTGTTGGGGCGGCTGGTGGCTACACCTTC	CAWSVGAAGGYTF
.	TRBV29-1	12	.	TRBJ1-5	TGCAGCGTTGGATATCGGGATCAGCCCCAGCATTTT	CSVGYRDQPQHF
.	TRBV29-1	13	TRBD1	TRBJ2-5	TGCAGCGTTGAAAGGGACAGGGGGGGGACCCAGTACTTC	CSVERDRGGTQYF
few	TRBV7-2	16	.	TRBJ2-2	TGTGCCAGCACCCTAGCACCGGGTTCTGTTGGCGGGGAGCTGTTTTTT	CASTLAPGSVGGELFF
.	TRBV29-1	15	TRBD1	TRBJ1-2	TGCAGTGGGGCCGCTGGGACAGGGATACCCTATGGCTACACCTTC	CSGAAGTGIPYGYTF
few	TRBV29-1	12	TRBD1	TRBJ1-1	TGCAGCGTCCTGACAGGGACCACTGAAGCTTTCTTT	CSVLTGTTEAFF
.	TRBV9	14	.	TRBJ1-2	TGTGCCAGCAGCCCCGCGGGACGGAATTATGGCTACACCTTC	CASSPAGRNYGYTF
few	TRBV29-1	11	.	TRBJ2-5	TGCAGCGTGGGCAGGGCTGAGACCCAGTACTTC	CSVGRAETQYF
many	TRBV11-3	17	.	TRBJ2-3	TGTGCCAGCAGCTTAGGAAAAGGTCCCTCTAGCACAGATACGCAGTATTTT	CASSLGKGPSSTDTQYF
.	TRBV4-1	13	.	TRBJ2-5	TGCGCCAGCAGCCTTTCCCGGGGAGAGACCCAGTACTTC	CASSLSRGETQYF
.	TRBV27	14	.	TRBJ1-3	TGTGCCAGCAAGGTATTCCTCTCTGGAAACACCATATATTTT	CASKVFLSGNTIYF
.	TRBV7-9	14	.	TRBJ1-6	TGTGCCAGCAGCCACGACGCAGGGAATTCACCCCTCCACTTT	CASSHDAGNSPLHF
.	TRBV2	13	.	TRBJ1-2	TGTGCCAGCAGGGCAGGGGCCGTCTATGGCTACACCTTC	CASRAGAVYGYTF
.	TRBV27	14	.	TRBJ2-3	TGTGCCAGCTCGCCCCTGAGGAGCACAGATACGCAGTATTTT	CASSPLRSTDTQYF
.	TRBV10-3	11	.	TRBJ2-7	TGTGCCATCAGTGATGTCTACGAGCAGTACTTC	CAISDVYEQYF
.	TRBV6-5	16	TRBD1	TRBJ1-2	TGTGCCAGCAGTTACTCGACCGGACAGGGTAGCTATGGCTACACCTTC	CASSYSTGQGSYGYTF
.	TRBV18	13	TRBD1	TRBJ2-1	TGTGCCAGCATGGGACAGGGCGACAATGAGCAGTTCTTC	CASMGQGDNEQFF
.	TRBV13	13	.	TRBJ1-1	TGTGCCAGCAGCCCGACTTTGAACACTGAAGCTTTCTTT	CASSPTLNTEAFF
few	TRBV5-1	14	.	TRBJ2-7	TGCGCCAGCAGCTTGGCGGGCGCACGCTACGAGCAGTACTTC	CASSLAGARYEQYF
.	TRBV4-1	14	.	TRBJ2-3	TGCGCCAGCAGCCATCCCCTTCCCGCAGATACGCAGTATTTT	CASSHPLPADTQYF
.	TRBV6-1	12	.	TRBJ1-2	TGTGCCAGCAGCGAATCCCCTGATGGCTACACCTTC	CASSESPDGYTF
.	TRBV15	19	.	TRBJ2-3	TGTGCCACCAGCAGAGATACGGTGGACGGGGGCGGGGCGGCAGATACGCAGTATTTT	CATSRDTVDGGGAADTQYF
few	TRBV29-1	13	.	TRBJ2-5	TGCAGCCAAATTAGCAGGTCTGGAGAGACCCAGTACTTC	CSQISRSGETQYF
once	TRBV5-6	13	.	TRBJ2-1	TGTGCCAGCAGGGGGGCGGGACTACGTGAGCAGTTCTTC	CASRGAGLREQFF
once	TRBV19	13	TRBD2	TRBJ2-1	TGTGCCAGTAGTATTCTAGCGGGTAATGAGCAGTTCTTC	CASSILAGNEQFF
.	TRBV2	15	.	TRBJ2-2	TGTGCCAGCAGTGTTTCCAGGAGGGGTACCGGGGAGCTGTTTTTT	CASSVSRRGTGELFF
.	TRBV7-9	16	.	TRBJ1-6	TGTGCCAGCAGCTTAGCGGCCCTAACAAGGGATTCACCCCTCCACTTT	CASSLAALTRDSPLHF
.	TRBV6-1	12	.	TRBJ2-5	TGTGCCAGCAGTGAAGTCGGAGAGACCCAGTACTTC	CASSEVGETQYF
.	TRBV6-5	15	TRBD1	TRBJ2-7	TGTGCCAGCAGTTCCCCCGGGACAGGGGTCTACGAGCAGTACTTC	CASSSPGTGVYEQYF
.	TRBV5-6	14	.	TRBJ2-4	TGTGCCAGCAGCGGAACAGGTATCCAAAACATTCAGTACTTC	CASSGTGIQNIQYF
.	TRBV30	13	.	TRBJ1-1	TGTGCCTGGTCCCGTGGGGGGAACACTGAAGCTTTCTTT	CAWSRGGNTEAFF
.	TRBV7-2	16	.	TRBJ2-5	TGTGCCAGCATCACGAAATCCAGGGGTTTACAAGAGACCCAGTACTTC	CASITKSRGLQETQYF
.	TRBV6-1	13	TRBD2	TRBJ2-5	TGTGCCAGCGGGGAGGGACCAAGGAAGACCCAGTACTTC	CASGEGPRKTQYF
.	TRBV5-1	15	.	TRBJ1-1	TGCGCCAGCAGCTTGGATCAGGGGCTAAGCACTGAAGCTTTCTTT	CASSLDQGLSTEAFF
once	TRBV4-1	17	.	TRBJ2-4	TGCGCCAGCAGCCTGAACCCAGGGGCATGGGTCAAAAACATTCAGTACTTC	CASSLNPGAWVKNIQYF
few	TRBV5-1	16	.	TRBJ1-2	TGCGCCAGTCGGACACGAGACGGACAGTATAACTATGGCTACACCTTC	CASRTRDGQYNYGYTF
few	TRBV2	14	.	TRBJ2-7	TGTGCCAGCCGGGCTGACGGGGTCCGGAGGGAGCAGTACTTC	CASRADGVRREQYF
.	TRBV15	16	.	TRBJ2-5	TGTGCCACCAGCGACCTGTGGGGGATTCCACAAGAGACCCAGTACTTC	CATSDLWGIPQETQYF
.	TRBV6-5	14	.	TRBJ1-2	TGTGCCAGCGGTAGGCCAGGAGGGTTCTATGGCTACACCTTC	CASGRPGGFYGYTF
.	TRBV30	11	.	TRBJ1-1	TGTGCCTGGGCGGTCGGCACTGAAGCTTTCTTT	CAWAVGTEAFF
.	TRBV29-1	14	.	TRBJ2-3	TGCAGCGTTGAAAGGGGGTCGAGCACAGATACGCAGTATTTT	CSVERGSSTDTQYF
.	TRBV30	12	.	TRBJ2-7	TGTGCCTGGAGGAGGGACGCTTACGAGCAGTACTTC	CAWRRDAYEQYF
.	TRBV19	15	.	TRBJ2-5	TGTGCCAGTAGTTTGGAGGCTCTACCGTATGAGACCCAGTACTTC	CASSLEALPYETQYF
few	TRBV10-3	12	.	TRBJ2-2	TGTGCCATCAGTGGGTCCACCGGGGAGCTGTTTTTT	CAISGSTGELFF
.	TRBV29-1	14	TRBD1	TRBJ1-1	TGCAGCGGTGGAAGACAGGGAGGGGACACTGAAGCTTTCTTT	CSGGRQGGDTEAFF
few	TRBV19	13	.	TRBJ1-6	TGTGCCAGTAGACGAGCGTATAATTCACCCCTCCACTTT	CASRRAYNSPLHF
once	TRBV7-9	14	.	TRBJ1-6	TGTGCCAGCAGCTTAGGGGACCCAAATTCACCCCTCCACTTT	CASSLGDPNSPLHF
few	TRBV5-1	14	.	TRBJ2-5	TGCGCCAGCAGCTTTCGTATCGCTGGAGAGACCCAGTACTTC	CASSFRIAGETQYF
once	TRBV18	14	TRBD2	TRBJ2-7	TGTGCCAGCTCACCAACTAGCGGGGGGTTCGAGCAGTACTTC	CASSPTSGGFEQYF
once	TRBV4-1	20	.	TRBJ2-6	TGCGCCAGCAGCCCAACTCCGGGCCAGGTGGTGCAGGTTGAGGCCAACGTCCTGACTTTC	CASSPTPGQVVQVEANVLTF
.	TRBV29-1	14	TRBD1	TRBJ1-1	TGCAGCGTAACACCTGGACAGGTTGGCACTGAAGCTTTCTTT	CSVTPGQVGTEAFF
once	TRBV10-3	15	TRBD1	TRBJ2-7	TGTGCCATCAGTCCACCGGGACAGGAAGACTACGAACAGTACTTC	CAISPPGQEDYEQYF